One and the same sample provided the 11 T cell receptor beta chains below, sequenced in a study of shared clonotypes between healthy human individuals. Generated by immunoSEQ multiplex PCR, the TCRdb table keeps only in-frame clones and is missing some. The sample records fewer than 3 million clones, less than 95% being singletons. The sequenced sample consisted of naive CD4+ T cells from PBMCs. Described subset: CD45RA+ positively selected. The receptors were sampled from a man between 18 and 35 years old in good health. Some clones in this sample may be carry-over from other donors' samples.

This clone was detected only a few times. Other DNA sequences in the sample encode the same CDR3. The genes are TRBV9 and TRBJ2-1, with 9 bases lining up with TRBD2. Unmatched junction bases numbered 2, after V lost 0 bases and J lost 4 bases. The length of the CDR3 is 15 residues. Germline CDR1 reads SGDLS; CDR2 reads YYNGEE. The chain's CDR3 is CASSVGTSAYNEQFF. The CDR3 DNA reads TGTGCCAGCAGCGTAGGGACTAGCGCGTACAATGAGCAGTTCTTC.

This chain links TRBV5-1 with TRBJ2-1; a possible D gene is TRBD2 (5 bases). Germline CDR1 reads SGHRS; CDR2 reads YFSETQ. The CDR3 runs to 15 residues. Trimming stripped 0 bases from V and 4 bases from J, with 11 bases between. The CDR3 DNA is TGCGCCAGCAGCTTGGCTAGCAGTCAATACAATGAGCAGTTCTTC. This sequence encodes CASSLASSQYNEQFF.

This rearrangement joins TRBV29-1 to TRBJ2-6; 8 positions agree with TRBD1. The CDR3 is 17 residues long. The trim removed 7 bases at V and 0 bases at J, leaving 11 bases unmatched. The germline V gene has CDR1 SQVTM and CDR2 ANQGSEA. The CDR3 nucleotides read TGCAGCGCCGAGACCAGGGACAGGCTCTCTGGGGCCAACGTCCTGACTTTC. Its translation: CSAETRDRLSGANVLTF. Combining the CDR3 with reference TRBV29-1 and TRBJ2-6 gives the whole variable domain SAVISQKPSRDICQRGTSLTIQCQVDSQVTMMFWYRQQPGQSLTLIATANQGSEATYESGFVIDKFPISRPNLTFSTLTVSNMSPEDSSIYLCSAETRDRLSGANVLTFGAGSRLTVL.

This clone was counted a few times. This specimen includes other DNA sequences encoding the same CDR3. The chain combines TRBV5-1 with TRBJ1-1; D uncertain. The CDR3 consists of 13 residues. Trimming left V 2 bases short and J 3 bases short, with 8 bases between. The germline V gene encodes CDR1 SGHRS and CDR2 YFSETQ. The CDR3 DNA follows: TGCGCCAGCAGCTTAGGGTGGGACACTGAAGCTTTCTTT. As protein: CASSLGWDTEAFF.

This sequence joins TRBV11-2 and TRBJ2-5; D possibly matches TRBD1 or TRBD2 (5 bases each). The CDR3 consists of 15 residues. Trimming left V 0 bases short and J 3 bases short, with 11 bases between. Germline V gives CDR1 SGHAT, CDR2 FQNNGV. CDR3 nucleotides: TGTGCCAGCAGCTTAGATCCCGGGACGGAAGAGACCCAGTACTTC. This encodes CASSLDPGTEETQYF.

The chain employs TRBV15 and TRBJ2-1; 9 bases fit TRBD1. Per germline, CDR1 LNHNV and CDR2 YYDKDF (reference sequence). V dropped 0 bases and J dropped 7; count of bases not matched to a gene: 10. This CDR3 contains 17 residues. CDR3 in amino acids: CATSRDFGTGFGNEQFF. The CDR3 DNA is TGTGCCACCAGCAGAGATTTTGGGACAGGGTTTGGAAATGAGCAGTTCTTC.

This rearrangement joins TRBV2 to TRBJ2-5; 9 nucleotides align to TRBD2. Per germline, CDR1 SNHLY and CDR2 FYNNEI. The V segment lost 9 bases and the J segment 4 bases; nucleotides outside the gene matches: 9. This CDR3 is built from 14 residues. The chain's CDR3 is CASILTTSGETQYF. CDR3 nucleotide sequence: TGTGCCAGTATCTTAACGACTAGCGGAGAGACCCAGTACTTC.

This chain links TRBV6-6 with TRBJ2-1; D gene ambiguous. The germline V gene has CDR1 MNHNY and CDR2 SVGAGI (reference sequence). The germline V and J ends were trimmed by 0 bases and 15 bases, with 15 bases remaining between them. The CDR3 totals 13 residues. The CDR3 DNA reads TGTGCCAGCAGTTACTCCCTCTCGGGCGGCTTGTTCTTC. It codes for CASSYSLSGGLFF.

CDR3 nucleotide sequence: TGTGCCAGCAGCCAAAAGGGACAGGACTCCTACAATGAGCAGTTCTTC. Translation gives CASSQKGQDSYNEQFF. The chain joins TRBV4-2 to TRBJ2-1; 8 nucleotides align to TRBD1. The CDR3 loop spans 16 amino acids. Germline trimming cut 2 bases from V and 0 bases from J; bases unmatched to any gene: 3. Germline V CDR1 and CDR2: LGHNA, YNFKEQ.

The chain has TRBV5-8 and TRBJ2-1; 9 nucleotides agree with TRBD1. The trim removed 0 bases at V and 6 bases at J, leaving 1 base unmatched. Looked up from germline, CDR1 is SGHTS and CDR2 is YDEGEE. The length of the CDR3 is 14 residues. The CDR3 protein is CASSLGDRANEQFF. The DNA of the CDR3 is TGTGCCAGCAGCTTGGGGGACAGGGCCAATGAGCAGTTCTTC.

V gene TRBV6-5 combines with J gene TRBJ1-1, with 8 bases that match TRBD1. Germline CDR1 MNHEY, CDR2 SVGAGI. J lost 3 bases, V lost 5 bases, and 5 bases had no gene match. This CDR3 is built from 14 residues. CDR3 DNA sequence: TGTGCCAGCAGTACAGGGGGGTCGTACACTGAAGCTTTCTTT. It is translated as CASSTGGSYTEAFF.